This is a list of T cell receptor beta chains from one sample in a study of blood T cell repertoires in COVID-19. The protocol was immunoSEQ multiplex PCR, while the TCRdb copy is restricted to in-frame clones and leaves out a portion. Of 100,000 to 150,000 clones in the sample, nearly 90% were seen once. Sequences were obtained from peripheral blood. The source of these receptors is an elderly woman with acute or convalescent COVID-19. Each CDR3 is given with its conserved first and last residue. A D gene is named only where the DNA matches it firmly. Expanded clones get a size class; other rows say once, few or many, or leave the size out.

-,-,TRBV7-6,TRBJ2-7,TGTGCCAGCAGCCGACTGGAGAACGAGCAGTACTTC,CASSRLENEQYF
-,-,TRBV9,TRBJ2-1,TGTGCCAGCAGCGCCCGAACTAGGTCAAATGAGCAGTTCTTC,CASSARTRSNEQFF
-,-,TRBV1,TRBJ2-2,TGCACCAGCAGCCACCCCGGCTCTAGCGGGAGTAAGAACACCGGGGAGCTGTTTTTT,CTSSHPGSSGSKNTGELFF
-,-,TRBV27,TRBJ1-1,TGTGCCAGCAGTAATCAGAGACAGGTGAACACTGAAGCTTTCTTT,CASSNQRQVNTEAFF
-,-,TRBV12-3/TRBV12-4,TRBJ1-1,TGTGCCAGCAATCAGGGAAGGGGCACTGAAGCTTTCTTT,CASNQGRGTEAFF
TRBD2,-,TRBV28,TRBJ2-1,TGTGCCAGCAGTTTATATGCGACTAGCGGGAGGGCCTCCTATGAGCAGTTCTTC,CASSLYATSGRASYEQFF
TRBD1,-,TRBV5-4,TRBJ1-2,TGTGCCAGCAGCATACAGGGGGATGGCTACACCTTC,CASSIQGDGYTF
-,once,TRBV18,TRBJ1-4,TGTGCCAGCTCAAGGGGCCTAAATGAAAAACTGTTTTTT,CASSRGLNEKLFF
TRBD1,-,TRBV5-1,TRBJ2-2,TGCGCCAGCAGTATCAGGGGGCGCGGCACCGGGGAGCTGTTTTTT,CASSIRGRGTGELFF
TRBD1,-,TRBV18,TRBJ1-1,TGTGCCAGCTCACCCCTAGAGACAGGGATGGGTGAAGCTTTCTTT,CASSPLETGMGEAFF
TRBD1,once,TRBV9,TRBJ2-5,TGTGCCAGCAGCGTCGGACAGGGCATGTACCAAGAGACCCAGTACTTC,CASSVGQGMYQETQYF
TRBD1,-,TRBV5-1,TRBJ1-4,TGCGCCAGCAGCTTGGAGGGACAGGGGGCGATTGGACTGTTTTTT,CASSLEGQGAIGLFF
TRBD2,-,TRBV29-1,TRBJ2-5,TGCAGCGTTGAAGTTAGCGGGGCTTACCAAGAGACCCAGTACTTC,CSVEVSGAYQETQYF
TRBD1,-,TRBV2,TRBJ1-6,TGTGCCAGCATGACAGGGGGCGCCCCTAATTCACCCCTCCACTTT,CASMTGGAPNSPLHF
TRBD1,-,TRBV10-3,TRBJ1-2,TGTGCCATCAGTGTTTCAGGGGGCGAGGGCTACACCTTC,CAISVSGGEGYTF
-,-,TRBV6-1,TRBJ2-5,TGTGCCAGCAGTGAAACGTGGGCAGAGACCCAGTACTTC,CASSETWAETQYF
TRBD1,-,TRBV10-2,TRBJ1-2,TGCGCCAGCAGTGCATCGACAGGGGTGGGCTATGGCTACACCTTC,CASSASTGVGYGYTF
-,-,TRBV7-3,TRBJ1-4,TGTGCCAGCAGCTCGCAGGGTACATCTAATGAAAAACTGTTTTTT,CASSSQGTSNEKLFF
TRBD1,-,TRBV27,TRBJ2-2,TGTGCCAGCAGTTTATCGGGGACAGGGAACACCGGGGAGCTGTTTTTT,CASSLSGTGNTGELFF
-,-,TRBV6-5,TRBJ1-5,TGTGCCAGTGTCAGTGAAAACAATCAGCCCCAGCATTTT,CASVSENNQPQHF
-,-,TRBV6-1,TRBJ2-7,TGTGCCAGCAGTGAACAAATGGGGGCGGAGCAGTACTTC,CASSEQMGAEQYF
-,-,TRBV7-2,TRBJ1-2,TGTGCCAGCAGCTTAGCGCGAGGTTACTATGGCTACACCTTC,CASSLARGYYGYTF
TRBD1,-,TRBV3-1/TRBV3-2,TRBJ1-6,TGTGCCAGCAGCCCGGGACAGGTGGGCTCCTATAATTCACCCCTCCACTTT,CASSPGQVGSYNSPLHF
-,-,TRBV2,TRBJ2-2,TGTGCCAGCAAAGAGCACCCCACCGGGGAGCTGTTTTTT,CASKEHPTGELFF
TRBD2,-,TRBV4-3,TRBJ2-7,TGCGCCAGCAGCCAAGAGTCCGAAGGGGAGGGCTACGAGCAGTACTTC,CASSQESEGEGYEQYF
-,-,TRBV5-6,TRBJ2-7,TGTGCCAGCAGCTCACAGGGTTACGAGCAGTACTTC,CASSSQGYEQYF
-,-,TRBV21-1,TRBJ2-7,TGTGCCAGCAGCAGTGGGGCAGGGGGTGCCTACGAGCAGTACTTC,CASSSGAGGAYEQYF
-,-,TRBV10-1,TRBJ2-2,TGCGCCAGCAGGCCTACAGTTACCGGGGAGCTGTTTTTT,CASRPTVTGELFF
TRBD1,-,TRBV2,TRBJ1-5,TGTGCCAGCAGTGTAGAACAGGGGCTCTCGCCCCAGCATTTT,CASSVEQGLSPQHF
-,-,TRBV9,TRBJ1-2,TGTGCCAGCAGCGTAGATGTTGACAGAAACTATGGCTACACCTTC,CASSVDVDRNYGYTF
TRBD2,-,TRBV11-3,TRBJ2-2,TGTGCCAGCAGCCTGACTAGCGGGGGGGCCCTCACCGGGGAGCTGTTTTTT,CASSLTSGGALTGELFF
-,few,TRBV10-1,TRBJ1-4,TGCGCCAGCACCCTTCCCCGTGAAAAACTGTTTTTT,CASTLPREKLFF
-,-,TRBV10-2,TRBJ2-3,TGCGCCAGCAGTGAGTCGGATTTAGGGGGCACAGATACGCAGTATTTT,CASSESDLGGTDTQYF
TRBD1,-,TRBV4-2,TRBJ1-2,TGTGCCAGCAGCCAAGGTTTCGGAGACAGGGGCTATGGCTACACCTTC,CASSQGFGDRGYGYTF
TRBD1,-,TRBV5-1,TRBJ2-7,TGCGCCAGCAGCTTAGGGGGCTACTACGAGCAGTACTTC,CASSLGGYYEQYF
-,-,TRBV11-2,TRBJ1-2,TGTGCCAGCAGCTTAGGTTGGAGGTCGGGCTACACCTTC,CASSLGWRSGYTF
TRBD2,-,TRBV7-9,TRBJ2-1,TGTGCCAGCAGCTTAGCACTAGCGGGAGTTGGTCTGACCTACAATGAGCAGTTCTTC,CASSLALAGVGLTYNEQFF
TRBD1,-,TRBV27,TRBJ2-7,TGTGCCAGCAGTTTAGGACAGGGGGTGGGGGAGCAGTACTTC,CASSLGQGVGEQYF
TRBD1,-,TRBV10-2,TRBJ1-5,TGCGCCAGCAGTGAGTATTCCGGGACAGACAATCAGCCCCAGCATTTT,CASSEYSGTDNQPQHF
-,once,TRBV5-5,TRBJ1-2,TGTGCCAGCAGCTTTACCGCGGGGGATGGCTACACCTTC,CASSFTAGDGYTF
-,-,TRBV19,TRBJ2-7,TGTGCCAGTAGTTACGGGAGAGACATTTACGAGCAGTACTTC,CASSYGRDIYEQYF
-,-,TRBV5-1,TRBJ1-1,TGCGCCAGCAGCTTGGCCTGGGGGGGCACTGAAGCTTTCTTT,CASSLAWGGTEAFF
-,-,TRBV7-2,TRBJ1-2,TGTGCCAGCAGCTTAGGGACAGTAAACTATGGCTACACCTTC,CASSLGTVNYGYTF
TRBD1,-,TRBV28,TRBJ2-2,TGTGCCAGCATCACAGGGGGCTACGGGGAGCTGTTTTTT,CASITGGYGELFF
-,-,TRBV19,TRBJ1-4,TGTGCCAGTAGCCTCGACAGGAGAAATGAAAAACTGTTTTTT,CASSLDRRNEKLFF
TRBD1,-,TRBV27,TRBJ2-1,TGTGCCAGCAGTTCGTCCGGGACAGGGGGCCACAATGAGCAGTTCTTC,CASSSSGTGGHNEQFF
TRBD1,-,TRBV6-5,TRBJ1-6,TGTGCCAGCAGCACTAAGACAGGGAATAATTCACCCCTCCACTTT,CASSTKTGNNSPLHF
-,-,TRBV4-2,TRBJ1-3,TGTGCCAGCAGCCAAGGTCCAGGAAACTCTGGAAACACCATATATTTT,CASSQGPGNSGNTIYF
-,-,TRBV18,TRBJ1-5,TGTGCCAGCTCATATGTAGATTTACGTCAGCCCCAGCATTTT,CASSYVDLRQPQHF
-,few,TRBV28,TRBJ2-3,TGTGCCACCCAGGGGCAGACAGATACGCAGTATTTT,CATQGQTDTQYF
TRBD1,-,TRBV7-8,TRBJ1-1,TGTGCCAGTTCAGTACCGGGACAGCCCCCGTTTGAAGCTTTCTTT,CASSVPGQPPFEAFF
-,-,TRBV6-5,TRBJ2-1,TGTGCCAGCATTCGGGGTACAACCAATGAGCAGTTCTTC,CASIRGTTNEQFF
-,-,TRBV12-3/TRBV12-4,TRBJ2-7,TGTGCCAGCAGCCGCAACAGTGGCGAGCAGTACTTC,CASSRNSGEQYF
-,-,TRBV25-1,TRBJ1-1,TGTGCCAGTACAACACAGAACACTGAAGCTTTCTTT,CASTTQNTEAFF
-,few,TRBV18,TRBJ2-7,TGTGCCAGCTCAGAACAAGACTACGAGCAGTACTTC,CASSEQDYEQYF
-,-,TRBV19,TRBJ1-5,TGTGCCAGTAACGGGGGTGGGGGGGCGAACAATCAGCCCCAGCATTTT,CASNGGGGANNQPQHF
TRBD1,-,TRBV28,TRBJ1-5,TGTGCCAGCAACAGGGGGTCCTTAGGCAATCAGCCCCAGCATTTT,CASNRGSLGNQPQHF
-,-,TRBV5-1,TRBJ1-2,TGCGCCAGCAGCTTGGAGCAGGGGAACTATGGCTACACCTTC,CASSLEQGNYGYTF
TRBD2,-,TRBV9,TRBJ2-1,TGTGCCAGCAGCGTAGGAAAACTAGCGGCCCCGGATGAGCAGTTCTTC,CASSVGKLAAPDEQFF
-,-,TRBV10-3,TRBJ1-3,TGTGCCATCAGTGACCCACGACAGGCCGACCCTGGAAACACCATATATTTT,CAISDPRQADPGNTIYF